The 13 T cell receptor beta chains reported below all come from one sample, sequenced in a study of T cell repertoires in cytomegalovirus infection. TCRdb reprocessed the reads via MiXCR and lists one record per CDR3 protein. The sample shows about 240,000 distinct CDR3 sequences, under 8.5% of them seen only once. Source material: PBMCs. Receptors were obtained from a human donor in good health (CMV status not recorded). Some clones in this sample may be carry-over from other donors' samples.

This clonotype was seen at least ten times. This rearrangement joins TRBV29-1 to TRBJ2-5, with 8 bases that match TRBD1. J gave up 4 bases and V 6 bases, and 10 bases lay outside the gene matches. The CDR3 sequence is 14 residues long. Per the germline V gene, CDR1 is SQVTM and CDR2 is ANQGSEA. The CDR3 DNA sequence: TGCAGCGTCGGCTCCGGACAGGGAGGAGAGACCCAGTACTTC. This translates into CSVGSGQGGETQYF.

In this sample, this clonotype turned up many times. The chain links TRBV29-1 to TRBJ2-2; no firm D call. The CDR3 length is 13 residues. Germline CDR1 is SQVTM and CDR2 is ANQGSEA. The germline V and J ends were trimmed by 4 bases and 2 bases, with 8 bases remaining between them. The CDR3, as DNA: TGCAGCGTTGTGGGCCATAACACCGGGGAGCTGTTTTTT. This sequence encodes CSVVGHNTGELFF.

This clonotype was detected ten times or more. This rearrangement joins TRBV29-1 to TRBJ1-4; 7 positions agree with TRBD1. With 7 bases clipped from V and 4 bases from J, the junction kept 3 bases outside the gene matches. The CDR3 loop spans 12 amino acids. The germline CDR1 and CDR2 sequences are SQVTM and ANQGSEA. CDR3: CSAGQFNEKLFF. As DNA, the CDR3 is TGCAGCGCGGGACAGTTTAATGAAAAACTGTTTTTT.

This clonotype showed up many times. This rearrangement joins TRBV7-2 to TRBJ2-7; 8 bases match TRBD1. V lost 4 bases and J lost 1; bases outside the gene matches: 3. Germline V CDR1 and CDR2: SGHTA, FQGNSA. This CDR3 is 14 amino acids long. The CDR3 DNA is TGTGCCAGCAGCTCCCGACAGGGGTCCTACGAGCAGTACTTC. It yields the protein CASSSRQGSYEQYF.

This clonotype showed up many times. The chain combines TRBV12-3 or TRBV12-4 with TRBJ1-2, with D tentatively TRBD1 (5 bases). Trimming cost V 3 bases and J 12 bases, with 11 bases left between them. The CDR3 spans 11 residues. The CDR3 coding sequence is TGTGCCAGCAGTTTTGGCCGGGACCACACCTTC. Amino acid sequence: CASSFGRDHTF.

The J gene is TRBJ1-1, the V gene TRBV20-1; maybe TRBD1 (5 bases). Germline CDR1 is DFQATT and CDR2 is SNEGSKA (reference sequence). The CDR3 sequence is 14 residues long. Trimming shortened V by 5 bases and J by 1 base, and 14 bases separated the two germline ends. The CDR3 coding sequence is TGCAGTGCTCAGTCAAGGGGTTGGAACACTGAAGCTTTCTTT. Amino acids: CSAQSRGWNTEAFF.

The table lists this clonotype with many counts. The chain couples TRBV20-1 to TRBJ1-5; D not resolved. There are 14 residues in the CDR3. The V gene's germline CDR1 is DFQATT and CDR2 SNEGSKA (reference sequence). V was clipped by 3 bases and J by 0 bases, with 9 bases between them. The CDR3 DNA reads TGCAGTGCTAGCCGATATACTAGCAATCAGCCCCAGCATTTT. Its protein is CSASRYTSNQPQHF.

In its sample, this clonotype was seen many times. The chain links TRBV7-9 to TRBJ2-7; D is ambiguous. The V gene's germline CDR1 is SEHNR and CDR2 FQNEAQ (reference sequence). The CDR3 extends over 12 amino acids. Trimming stripped 5 bases from V and 0 bases from J, with 5 bases between. CDR3: CASSHNSYEQYF. CDR3 in DNA: TGTGCCAGCAGCCACAACTCCTACGAGCAGTACTTC.

The table lists this clonotype with many counts. The J gene is TRBJ2-1, the V gene TRBV7-3; no clear D gene. The CDR3 has 12 residues. V was pared by 4 bases and J by 9 bases, with 10 bases between. Germline V gives CDR1 SGHTA, CDR2 FQGTGA. This chain's CDR3 is CASSSKTGEQFF. CDR3 DNA: TGTGCCAGCAGCTCCAAAACTGGTGAGCAGTTCTTC.

This clonotype has ten or more counts. The chain employs TRBV7-3 and TRBJ2-3; the D is unclear. The CDR3 runs to 13 residues. Trimming shortened V by 4 bases and J by 2 bases, and 7 bases separated the two germline ends. Germline V gives CDR1 SGHTA, CDR2 FQGTGA. CDR3 sequence (DNA): TGTGCCAGCAGCTCTCGAGACACAGATACGCAGTATTTT. This gives the protein CASSSRDTDTQYF. Full variable domain (rest looked up from reference TRBV7-3 and TRBJ2-3): GAGVSQTPSNKVTEKGKYVELRCDPISGHTALYWYRQSLGQGPEFLIYFQGTGAADDSGLPNDRFFAVRPEGSVSTLKIQRTERGDSAVYLCASSSRDTDTQYFGPGTRLTVL.

There are many counts of this clonotype. This rearrangement joins TRBV7-2 to TRBJ2-2; 8 bases align to TRBD2. Losses at the gene ends were 3 bases for V and 5 bases for J; bases not matched to a gene: 2. This CDR3 has 14 residues. Germline assignment: CDR1 SGHTA and CDR2 FQGNSA. The CDR3 nucleotides are TGTGCCAGCAGCTTGGCGGGGGGAACCGGGGAGCTGTTTTTT. This gives the protein CASSLAGGTGELFF.

In this sample, this clonotype turned up many times. The chain joins TRBV7-9 to TRBJ1-2; possibly TRBD1 for D (5 bases). Germline loops: CDR1 SEHNR, CDR2 FQNEAQ (reference sequence). The V gene lost 5 bases and the J gene lost 7 bases, with 17 bases spanning the gap. The CDR3 runs to 14 residues. The CDR3 reads CASSLAGDLGGYTF. DNA of the CDR3: TGTGCCAGCAGCCTCGCCGGGGACCTTGGTGGCTACACCTTC. The full variable domain, completed using reference TRBV7-9 and TRBJ1-2, is DTGVSQNPRHKITKRGQNVTFRCDPISEHNRLYWYRQTLGQGPEFLTYFQNEAQLEKSRLLSDRFSAERPKGSFSTLEIQRTEQGDSAMYLCASSLAGDLGGYTFGSGTRLTVV.

This chain joins TRBV7-2 and TRBJ1-1; D is possibly TRBD1 (5 bases). The CDR3 extends over 15 amino acids. CDR1 is SGHTA and CDR2 is FQGNSA in the germline V gene. V was clipped by 4 bases and J by 1 base, with 13 bases between them. This chain's CDR3 is CASSSPGRGNTEAFF. The CDR3 DNA follows: TGTGCCAGCAGCTCCCCGGGACGTGGGAACACTGAAGCTTTCTTT. The full variable domain, its missing parts supplied by reference TRBV7-2 and TRBJ1-1, is GAGVSQSPSNKVTEKGKDVELRCDPISGHTALYWYRQSLGQGLEFLIYFQGNSAPDKSGLPSDRFSAERTGGSVSTLTIQRTQQEDSAVYLCASSSPGRGNTEAFFGQGTRLTVV.